This is a list of T cell receptor beta chains from one sample in a study of radiotherapy plus CTLA-4 blockade in lung cancer. Assay: immunoSEQ multiplex PCR; the TCRdb copy retains only in-frame clones and omits some. The sample includes about 38,000 clones, just over 85% of them seen just once. Sequenced material: peripheral blood, taken from a patient treated with radiotherapy plus ipilimumab. The receptors here all came from a human donor with non-small cell lung cancer whose response to radiotherapy plus ipilimumab could not be evaluated. The CDR3 runs from the conserved cysteine through the conserved F or W. Part of the rows lack a size; the others show once, few, many or a class for expanded clones.

V: TRBV5-1
size: -
J: TRBJ1-1
CDR3: CASSLVMGQGTEAFF

V: TRBV6-6
size: -
J: TRBJ1-5
CDR3: CASSYGQGGNQPQHF

V: TRBV6-6
size: -
J: TRBJ2-7
CDR3: CASNIGRGPYEQYF

V: TRBV25-1
size: -
J: TRBJ1-2
CDR3: CASSEWGQGVGGYTF

V: TRBV5-1
size: -
J: TRBJ2-5
CDR3: CASSRGQGPLVEYF

V: TRBV23-1
size: -
J: TRBJ1-3
CDR3: CASSQRQVPQSRSGNTIYF

V: TRBV7-9
size: -
J: TRBJ1-2
CDR3: CASTSGGFYGYTF

V: TRBV9
size: -
J: TRBJ2-3
CDR3: CASSIRDSRTDTQYF

V: TRBV6-1
size: -
J: TRBJ1-5
CDR3: CASSAGQPMSNQPQHF

V: TRBV2
size: few
J: TRBJ1-2
CDR3: CASGTGGNYGYTF

V: TRBV28
size: -
J: TRBJ2-1
CDR3: CASMASGRAHEQFF

V: TRBV7-9
size: few
J: TRBJ1-1
CDR3: CASRGPRDRGNTEAFF

V: TRBV5-1
size: -
J: TRBJ1-4
CDR3: CASSSQPGNNEKLFF

V: TRBV29-1
size: few
J: TRBJ1-1
CDR3: CSVRTGLNTEAFF

V: TRBV14
size: -
J: TRBJ2-6
CDR3: CASSQGGQGIGANVLTF

V: TRBV5-1
size: once
J: TRBJ1-5
CDR3: CASNTRGTDNQPQHF

V: TRBV5-5
size: -
J: TRBJ2-7
CDR3: CASSPLDRPYEQYF

V: TRBV6-1
size: once
J: TRBJ1-2
CDR3: CASRNYYGYTF

V: TRBV28
size: -
J: TRBJ1-5
CDR3: CASSLRSGSGQPQHF

V: TRBV9
size: few
J: TRBJ2-7
CDR3: CASSLSRGADYEQYF

V: TRBV10-3
size: once
J: TRBJ2-1
CDR3: CAISELGDNEQFF

V: TRBV5-8
size: -
J: TRBJ1-3
CDR3: CASSLDTGRGNTIYF